This T cell receptor (beta chain) appears in the sequencing data of a study of blood T cell repertoires in COVID-19. Study information: The study drew acute and convalescent COVID-19 samples from the United States, Italy and Spain. T cells, B-cell-depleted T cells, or PBMCs supplied cDNA or gDNA.

Cohort placement rested on clinical history that participants reported themselves. The repertoire was sequenced with immunoSEQ multiplex PCR; TCRdb's copy has only in-frame clones and lacks some. The sample carries roughly 450,000 clones, about nine tenths recorded once. This clone is a singleton in its sample. The CDR3 covers 16 residues. V was shortened by 0 bases and J by 2 bases, with 14 bases between the two germline ends. Per germline, CDR1 KGHSH and CDR2 LQKENI. The rearrangement links TRBV18 to TRBJ2-7; maybe TRBD2 (5 bases). The sequenced material came from PBMCs or T cells enriched from blood (not recorded which). The origin of this receptor is a man younger than 30 who had recovered from COVID-19. The DNA for the CDR3 is TGTGCCAGCTCACCACCGGGATTAGAGGGAACCTACGAGCAGTACTTC. Its protein is CASSPPGLEGTYEQYF.